This record concerns one T cell receptor (beta chain) sequence. What it recognizes is unknown. Primers used in a second PCR of about 6 to 11 cycles were a sample-barcoded 5' primer and a J-beta primer mix. TCRdb passed the 5' RACE reads through MiXCR, listing each CDR3 protein once. Among approximately 1,700,000 distinct CDR3 sequences listed, about two fifths were seen once. V lost 0 bases and J lost 1, with 8 bases in between. The germline V gene encodes CDR1 MNHEY and CDR2 SMNVEV (reference sequence). This CDR3 has 15 amino acids. This specimen belongs to a study of blood T cells in healthy people across ages. Broader study findings: Strong correlation was found linking TCR beta diversity to naive T cell percentage.

The authors drew 8.5 to 10 milliliters of peripheral blood from each donor. Total RNA amounts of at least 5 micrograms were extracted per sample. The TCR sequence derives from a human donor in good health. The rearrangement uses TRBV27 and TRBJ2-3, with D possibly matching TRBD1 (5 bases). Sequencing was done on a sample of blood. The CDR3 reads CASSLSWGRTDTQYF. The CDR3 DNA sequence: TGTGCCAGCAGTTTATCGTGGGGCCGCACAGATACGCAGTATTTT.